This entry lists 20 T cell receptor beta chains sequenced from one sample in a study of long-term antiretroviral therapy in people with HIV. immunoSEQ v3.0 was run at survey level. Some clones are missing from TCRdb's copy, which holds only in-frame ones; the method was immunoSEQ multiplex PCR. Of approximately 27,000 clones listed, 90% to 95% are singletons. The specimen was unsorted PBMCs, collected 3.1 years after starting antiretroviral therapy. Source of these receptors: a man aged 18-30 years with HIV.

This sequence joins TRBV6-1 and TRBJ1-2; a weak D match, TRBD1 (5 bases). In germline, CDR1 is MNHNS, CDR2 SASEGT. The V end was cut by 0 bases, the J end by 4 bases, with 9 bases between. The CDR3 is 14 residues long. CDR3 region: CASSEAQDGYGYTF. CDR3 sequence (DNA): TGTGCCAGCAGTGAAGCACAGGACGGCTATGGCTACACCTTC.

V and J are TRBV6-6 and TRBJ1-4; D is ambiguous. V dropped 1 base and J dropped 8 bases, with 2 bases sitting between them. This CDR3 spans 11 amino acids. The germline V gene has CDR1 MNHNY and CDR2 SVGAGI (reference sequence). In DNA, the CDR3 is TGTGCCAGCAGTTACTTAGAAAAACTGTTTTTT. The encoded protein is CASSYLEKLFF.

The chain joins TRBV5-5 to TRBJ2-1; D not certain. CDR1 is SGHKS and CDR2 is YYEKEE in the germline V gene (reference sequence). This CDR3 contains 11 residues. The V and J ends lost 5 bases and 4 bases respectively, with 4 bases between them. CDR3 sequence reads: CASSPYNEQFF. CDR3 nucleotides: TGTGCCAGCAGTCCATACAATGAGCAGTTCTTC.

The V gene is TRBV5-1, the J gene TRBJ2-7; 7 nucleotides match TRBD2. The CDR3 consists of 13 residues. CDR1 is SGHRS, CDR2 YFSETQ, per germline. The trim removed 4 bases at V and 0 bases at J, leaving 1 base unmatched. The CDR3 bases are TGCGCCAGCAGCCGGGGGGACTCCTACGAGCAGTACTTC. Translated: CASSRGDSYEQYF.

Only one count was recorded for this clone. V and J are TRBV4-2 and TRBJ2-1; TRBD2 agrees at 9 bases. This CDR3 region has 14 residues. Germline trimming cut 5 bases from V and 9 bases from J; bases unmatched to any gene: 8. Per germline, CDR1 LGHNA and CDR2 YNFKEQ. The CDR3 loop is CASSMRGGKPEQFF. CDR3 nucleotide sequence: TGTGCCAGCAGCATGCGGGGGGGTAAGCCTGAGCAGTTCTTC.

This CDR3 is CASSLLLDFTGEGGYTF. The CDR3 bases are TGTGCCAGTAGTCTACTCCTGGATTTTACTGGAGAAGGTGGCTACACCTTC. The rearrangement joins TRBV19 to TRBJ1-2; D unclear. There are 17 residues in the CDR3. Germline CDR1 and CDR2: LNHDA and SQIVND (reference sequence). V was clipped by 5 bases and J by 7 bases, with 26 bases between them.

This rearrangement joins TRBV6-5 to TRBJ1-2; D is perhaps TRBD1 (6 bases). V lost 4 bases, J lost 4 bases, and 10 bases lay in between. Germline V gene lookup returns CDR1 MNHEY and CDR2 SVGAGI. The CDR3 covers 13 residues. The CDR3 DNA sequence: TGTGCCAGCAGTTGGAGCAGGGGCTATGGCTACACCTTC. Amino acid sequence: CASSWSRGYGYTF.

The chain carries TRBV6-6 and TRBJ2-1, with 7 bases lining up with TRBD1. This CDR3 has 15 amino acids. Germline CDR1 MNHNY, CDR2 SVGAGI (reference sequence). Trimming took 6 bases from V and 7 from J; bases not matched to a gene: 12. CDR3 bases: TGTGCCAGCAGCCCTCAGGCGGACAGGTCTAATGAGCAGTTCTTC. This codes for CASSPQADRSNEQFF.

The V and J genes are TRBV4-1 and TRBJ1-2, with D perhaps matching TRBD1 (6 bases). CDR3 length equals 16 residues. Looked up from germline, CDR1 is MGHRA and CDR2 is YSYEKL. The V gene lost 1 base and the J gene lost 0 bases, with 12 bases spanning the gap. CDR3 loop: CASSQGSGGANYGYTF. CDR3 sequence (DNA): TGCGCCAGCAGCCAAGGGTCCGGGGGCGCTAACTATGGCTACACCTTC.

The gene calls are TRBV2 and TRBJ2-5, with D hard to call. The CDR3 loop spans 13 amino acids. Trimming removed 2 bases from V and 5 bases from J, with 9 bases in between. The V gene's germline CDR1 is SNHLY and CDR2 FYNNEI. The CDR3 is CASSETLAETQYF. The DNA of the CDR3 is TGTGCCAGCAGTGAAACCCTCGCGGAGACCCAGTACTTC. The entire variable domain, with the rest obtained from reference TRBV2 and TRBJ2-5, is as follows: EPEVTQTPSHQVTQMGQEVILRCVPISNHLYFYWYRQILGQKVEFLVSFYNNEISEKSEIFDDQFSVERPDGSNFTLKIRSTKLEDSAMYFCASSETLAETQYFGPGTRLLVL.

The V and J genes are TRBV6-6 and TRBJ2-2; 8 nucleotides align to TRBD1. The J segment lost 7 bases and the V segment lost 2 bases, leaving 6 bases of the junction unmatched. CDR1 and CDR2 (germline): MNHNY, SVGAGI (reference sequence). This CDR3 contains 15 residues. This CDR3 is CASSYLQGVNGELFF. The CDR3 DNA reads TGTGCCAGCAGTTACCTACAGGGGGTCAACGGGGAGCTGTTTTTT.

This chain links TRBV18 with TRBJ1-3, with 7 bases aligning to TRBD1. The CDR3 consists of 15 residues. Germline-derived CDR1 and CDR2 are KGHSH and LQKENI. V lost 3 bases, J lost 1 base, and 3 bases stayed unmatched. This CDR3 reads CASSPSGQSGNTIYF. The CDR3, as DNA: TGTGCCAGCTCACCTTCGGGACAGTCTGGAAACACCATATATTTT.

The chain combines TRBV30 with TRBJ1-1; D is possibly TRBD1 (5 bases). Germline CDR1 is GTSNPN and CDR2 is SVGIG (reference sequence). Trimming left V 0 bases short and J 0 bases short, with 14 bases between. The CDR3 is made up of 16 amino acids. The CDR3 nucleotides are TGTGCCTGGAGTGTTTGGGGGGTAATCATGAACACTGAAGCTTTCTTT. Its protein product is CAWSVWGVIMNTEAFF.

The V and J genes are TRBV6-5 and TRBJ1-6, with TRBD1 matching over 9 bases. The CDR3 extends over 15 amino acids. Trimming removed 5 bases from V and 10 bases from J; junction bases left unmatched: 9. CDR1 and CDR2 from the germline V gene are MNHEY and SVGAGI. CDR3 DNA: TGTGCCAGCAGTCTCGGACAGGGGTACCGGTCACCCCTCCACTTT. Amino acid sequence: CASSLGQGYRSPLHF.

The chain employs TRBV5-1 and TRBJ2-3, with 11 bases matching TRBD2. Germline V gene lookup returns CDR1 SGHRS and CDR2 YFSETQ. The CDR3 spans 15 residues. V was pared by 4 bases and J by 6 bases, with 7 bases of the junction left unmatched. This chain's CDR3 is CASSPRSSGGDTQYF. CDR3 nucleotide sequence: TGCGCCAGCAGCCCGCGATCTAGCGGGGGGGATACGCAGTATTTT. Filled out from reference TRBV5-1 and TRBJ2-3, the complete variable domain reads KAGVTQTPRYLIKTRGQQVTLSCSPISGHRSVSWYQQTPGQGLQFLFEYFSETQRNKGNFPGRFSGRQFSNSRSEMNVSTLELGDSALYLCASSPRSSGGDTQYFGPGTRLTVL.

This rearrangement joins TRBV4-3 to TRBJ2-2; the D gene is possibly TRBD1 (6 bases). Germline CDR1 is LGHNA and CDR2 is YSLEER. Trimming stripped 7 bases from V and 0 bases from J, with 9 bases between. This CDR3 is built from 14 residues. CDR3 coding DNA: TGCGCCAGCAATACAGGGTCGAACACCGGGGAGCTGTTTTTT. Residues: CASNTGSNTGELFF.

This chain joins TRBV15 and TRBJ1-1, with 7 bases matching TRBD1. Unmatched junction bases numbered 16, after V lost 3 bases and J lost 0 bases. Germline V gene sequence: CDR1 LNHNV, CDR2 YYDKDF (reference sequence). This CDR3 has 19 amino acids. The CDR3 coding sequence is TGTGCCACCAGCAGCAGCCTATTCAGGGGGGCCGTGATGAACACTGAAGCTTTCTTT. Translation: CATSSSLFRGAVMNTEAFF.

The CDR3 is CASRPWTDYGYTF. The CDR3 DNA follows: TGTGCCAGTAGACCCTGGACAGACTATGGCTACACCTTC. This chain joins TRBV19 and TRBJ1-2, with a possible D match to TRBD1 (6 bases). Germline loops: CDR1 LNHDA, CDR2 SQIVND (reference sequence). V shed 6 bases and J shed 3 bases, with 11 bases lying between them. This CDR3 spans 13 amino acids.

The chain joins TRBV7-9 to TRBJ2-7; TRBD1 might be the D (5 bases). CDR3 length equals 18 residues. Deletions cut 1 base from V and 2 bases from J, with 21 bases between. Per germline, CDR1 SEHNR and CDR2 FQNEAQ (reference sequence). CDR3 residues: CASSLGRAGLGFTYEQYF. In DNA, the CDR3 is TGTGCCAGCAGCTTAGGACGCGCAGGGTTGGGGTTTACCTACGAGCAGTACTTC.

This chain joins TRBV2 and TRBJ2-7; D is uncertain. The CDR3 runs to 16 residues. V lost 7 bases, J lost 0 bases, and 19 bases lay in between. Looked up from germline, CDR1 is SNHLY and CDR2 is FYNNEI. CDR3 in amino acids: CASKALLTPTSYEQYF. The CDR3 bases are TGTGCCAGCAAGGCGCTGCTGACGCCAACCTCCTACGAGCAGTACTTC.